Listed below are T cell receptor beta chains from one sample, sequenced in a study of early T cells in non-severe SARS-CoV-2 infection. A single record per CDR3 protein comes from TCRdb applying MiXCR to the 5' RACE reads. The sample consists of some 26,000 distinct CDR3 sequences, around 4% of them appearing once. The specimen sequenced was whole blood. These receptor sequences come from an adult who was a healthcare worker with PCR-confirmed SARS-CoV-2 infection or an uninfected control (not recorded which). The CDR3 runs from the conserved cysteine through the conserved F or W. A D gene is named only where the DNA matches it firmly. A row's size may be missing; if present it is once, few, many or a size class.

j_gene,abundance,d_gene,len,v_gene,CDR3aa,CDR3nt
TRBJ1-5,many,.,14,TRBV19,CASSTGQLNQPQHF,TGTGCCAGTAGTACCGGACAGTTAAATCAGCCCCAGCATTTT
TRBJ2-7,many,.,12,TRBV29-1,CSASDSPYEQYF,TGCAGCGCCTCGGACAGCCCCTACGAGCAGTACTTC
TRBJ1-5,many,.,15,TRBV7-8,CASSPRDFGNQPQHF,TGTGCCAGCAGCCCGCGGGACTTCGGCAATCAGCCCCAGCATTTT
TRBJ1-5,many,TRBD1,15,TRBV12-3/TRBV12-4,CASSPREGAGQPQHF,TGTGCCAGCAGTCCTCGGGAGGGGGCAGGACAGCCCCAGCATTTT
TRBJ1-2,many,.,15,TRBV5-1,CASSLTASSNYGYTF,TGCGCCAGCAGCCTAACGGCTAGTTCTAACTATGGCTACACCTTC
TRBJ2-1,few,.,13,TRBV11-3,CASSFQGMNEQFF,TGTGCCAGCAGCTTTCAGGGAATGAATGAGCAGTTCTTC
TRBJ2-2,many,TRBD1,18,TRBV7-6,CASSSVYRDRENTGELFF,TGTGCCAGCAGCTCCGTCTACCGGGACAGGGAAAACACCGGGGAGCTGTTTTTT
TRBJ2-5,.,.,13,TRBV6-6,CASTHGDVETQYF,TGTGCCAGCACCCACGGGGATGTCGAGACCCAGTACTTC
TRBJ2-6,many,TRBD2,19,TRBV12-3/TRBV12-4,CASSPTSGRASRGANVLTF,TGTGCCAGCAGTCCGACTAGCGGGAGGGCCTCGCGTGGGGCCAACGTCCTGACTTTC
TRBJ1-1,many,TRBD1,13,TRBV7-6,CASSLGQATEAFF,TGTGCCAGCAGCCTGGGACAGGCCACTGAAGCTTTCTTT
TRBJ2-5,many,TRBD2,19,TRBV12-3/TRBV12-4,CASSPLRLAGEGYQETQYF,TGTGCCAGCAGTCCGCTTCGATTAGCGGGAGAGGGGTACCAAGAGACCCAGTACTTC
TRBJ1-5,many,.,15,TRBV4-2,CASSRSGREGQPQHF,TGTGCCAGCAGCCGCAGCGGCAGGGAGGGTCAGCCCCAGCATTTT
TRBJ2-7,many,.,14,TRBV6-2/TRBV6-3,CASRRKTGLYEQYF,TGTGCCAGCAGAAGGAAGACAGGACTTTACGAGCAGTACTTC
TRBJ2-5,many,.,19,TRBV20-1,CSAPIGGTASRNLQETQYF,TGCAGTGCTCCGATTGGCGGGACAGCGTCGAGAAACCTGCAAGAGACCCAGTACTTC
TRBJ2-1,many,.,13,TRBV20-1,CSAIKAANNEQFF,TGCAGTGCTATCAAGGCAGCGAACAATGAGCAGTTCTTC
TRBJ2-1,.,.,14,TRBV6-6,CASSYSGGYNEQFF,TGTGCCAGCAGTTACTCTGGGGGTTACAATGAGCAGTTCTTC